The 18 T cell receptor beta chains below all came from one sample that was sequenced in a study of tumor and adjacent non-tumor tissue in lung cancer. A modified ARM-PCR protocol with three rounds of nested PCR amplified TCRbeta. TCRdb recomputed calls from the multiplex PCR reads with MiXCR, one row per CDR3 protein. Of approximately 100,000 distinct CDR3 sequences in the sample, 65% are singletons; the top ten hold approximately 18%. The template was RNA from unsorted bulk tissue. More than 3 cm separated this lung sample from the edge of the tumor. The sequencing sample was made of distant non-tumor lung tissue. Receptors originate from a man younger than 40 with non-small cell lung cancer.

The chain joins TRBV11-2 to TRBJ1-1; 7 nucleotides align to TRBD1. This CDR3 has 14 amino acids. The germline V gene encodes CDR1 SGHAT and CDR2 FQNNGV. The ends lost 9 bases at V and 3 bases at J; junction bases unmatched: 10. The CDR3 nucleotides are TGTGCCAGTGTGGGACAGCCCCTGTACACTGAAGCTTTCTTT. This codes for CASVGQPLYTEAFF.

A note on this clonotype: A read error may account for a junction end that differs from germline. CDR3 nucleotides: TGCGCCTGCAGCCAAGATAGGGGGCTAGGCCGGACTGAGCAGTTCTTC. It encodes CACSQDRGLGRTEQFF. The chain combines TRBV4-3 with TRBJ2-1; 7 bases map to TRBD1. Germline CDR1 reads LGHNA; CDR2 reads YSLEER. The CDR3 contains 16 residues.

CDR3 amino acids: CASSLGTGASSVHF. CDR3 bases: TGTGCCAGCAGTTTGGGGACTGGTGCGTCATCCGTCCACTTT. The chain joins TRBV12-3 or TRBV12-4 to TRBJ1-6, with D perhaps TRBD1 (5 bases). The CDR3 runs to 14 residues. Trimming removed 3 bases at V and 17 bases at J, with 20 bases between.

This clonotype was detected a few times. The chain employs TRBV11-2 and TRBJ2-2, with 8 positions matching TRBD1. Germline V CDR1 and CDR2: SGHAT, FQNNGV. The CDR3 has 16 amino acids. With V trimmed by 6 bases and J by 4 bases, 10 bases remained unmatched. The CDR3 is CASSGLDRVATGELFF. The DNA of the CDR3 is TGTGCCAGCAGTGGACTGGACAGGGTGGCCACCGGGGAGCTGTTTTTT.

As regards this clonotype: A much more abundant neighbour one base away suggests this may be a read error. The rearrangement links TRBV11-1 to TRBJ1-2, with D perhaps matching TRBD1 (6 bases). The V end lost 2 bases, the J end lost 10 bases, and 14 bases lay between the germline ends. The V gene's germline CDR1 is SGHAT and CDR2 FQDESV (reference sequence). The CDR3 runs to 13 residues. CDR3 coding DNA: TGTGCCAGCAGCTTAATTGGGGGGCTCGACTACACCTTC. Residues: CASSLIGGLDYTF. Full variable domain (outside the CDR3, taken from reference TRBV11-1 and TRBJ1-2): EAEVAQSPRYKITEKSQAVAFWCDPISGHATLYWYRQILGQGPELLVQFQDESVVDDSQLPKDRFSAERLKGVDSTLKIQPAELGDSAMYLCASSLIGGLDYTFGSGTRLTVV.

As concerns this clonotype: Germline is not matched at one junction end, which may reflect a read error. This chain links TRBV6-5 with TRBJ2-1; possibly TRBD1 for D (6 bases). The CDR3 has 15 residues. Germline-derived CDR1 and CDR2 are MNHEY and SVGAGI. DNA for the CDR3: TGTGCCAGCAATCCCTCTTTAGGGGGTTACAATGCGCAGTTCTTC. Translated, it gives CASNPSLGGYNAQFF.

This clonotype showed up just a few times. Its ends do not fully match the called genes, so a read error is possible. This chain joins TRBV20-1 and TRBJ2-2; TRBD2 matches 7 bases. There are 15 residues in the CDR3. CDR1 is DFQATT and CDR2 is SNEGSKA in the germline V gene (reference sequence). Here the CDR3 DNA reads TGCAGTGCCCGTAGCTGGACTAGTGGGACCGGGGAGCTGTTGTTT. Amino acids: CSARSWTSGTGELLF.

The chain is built from TRBV7-9 and TRBJ1-1, with no clear D. Germline V gene data show CDR1 as SEHNR and CDR2 as FQNEAQ (reference sequence). Between the trimmed V and J ends, which lost 3 bases and 4 bases, there was a span of 12 bases. CDR3 length: 14 residues. CDR3 DNA sequence: TGTGCCAGCAGCTTTTATAGAGGGAGCACTGAAGCTTTCTTT. Residues: CASSFYRGSTEAFF.

For this clonotype: At one end the junction does not follow the germline gene, possibly because of a read error. This sequence joins TRBV28 and TRBJ2-2; the D call may be TRBD1 or TRBD2 (5 bases each). The CDR3 is 16 amino acids. Germline assignment: CDR1 MDHEN and CDR2 SYDVKM. This chain's CDR3 is CASSSLGTGRTGELLF. Written as DNA, the CDR3 is TGTGCCAGCAGTTCATTGGGGACCGGACGCACCGGTGAGCTGCTTTTT. Filled out from reference TRBV28 and TRBJ2-2, the complete variable domain reads DVKVTQSSRYLVKRTGEKVFLECVQDMDHENMFWYRQDPGLGLRLIYFSYDVKMKEKGDIPEGYSVSREKKERFSLILESASTNQTSMYLCASSSLGTGRTGELLFGEGSRLTVL.

Remarks on this clonotype: No conserved phenylalanine or tryptophan is present at the end of the CDR3, so a read error is the likely explanation. The V and J genes are TRBV4-1 and TRBJ1-1, with D unclear. V shed 1 base and J shed 5 bases, with 11 bases lying between them. Germline V lookup: CDR1 MGHRA, CDR2 YSYEKL. This CDR3 has 14 amino acids. The CDR3 sequence is CASSQALCSTEAFL. CDR3 coding DNA: TGCGCCAGCAGCCAAGCGTTGTGCAGTACTGAAGCTTTCCTT.

As for this clonotype: A much larger clone lies a single base off, so this may be a read error. V and J are TRBV11-2 and TRBJ2-3; D gene ambiguous. The CDR3 extends over 14 amino acids. The germline V gene has CDR1 SGHAT and CDR2 FQNNGV. Trimming took off 4 bases at V and 5 bases at J, with 13 bases between the two ends. CDR3 sequence (DNA): TGTGCCAGCAGCTCCCTCACGTATGTAGATACGCAGTATTTT. It encodes CASSSLTYVDTQYF. Full variable domain (remainder filled in from reference TRBV11-2 and TRBJ2-3): EAGVAQSPRYKIIEKRQSVAFWCNPISGHATLYWYQQILGQGPKLLIQFQNNGVVDDSQLPKDRFSAERLKGVDSTLKIQPAKLEDSAVYLCASSSLTYVDTQYFGPGTRLTVL.

Note on this clonotype: Lacking the conserved final phenylalanine or tryptophan, this CDR3 likely reflects a read error. V is TRBV20-1 and J is TRBJ2-1, with TRBD1 matching over 9 bases. CDR3 length: 12 amino acids. CDR1 is DFQATT, CDR2 SNEGSKA, per germline (reference sequence). DNA for the CDR3: TGCAATGCCAGGGACAGGGTTAATGAGCAGTTCTAC. It translates to CNARDRVNEQFY.

This clonotype showed up just a few times. A much larger clone lies a single base off, so this may be a read error. The chain is built from TRBV20-1 and TRBJ2-1; no definite D call. The CDR3 has 12 amino acids. Germline assignment: CDR1 DFQATT and CDR2 SNEGSKA (reference sequence). CDR3 protein: CSASEIRDEHFF. CDR3 bases: TGCAGTGCTAGCGAGATTAGGGATGAGCACTTCTTC.

This clonotype showed up many times. The chain has TRBV4-1 and TRBJ2-1; 7 bases line up with TRBD1. The germline V gene encodes CDR1 MGHRA and CDR2 YSYEKL. The CDR3 loop spans 15 amino acids. J was trimmed by 4 bases and V by 1 base; bases with no gene match: 4. The chain's CDR3 is CASSQVLQGYNEQFF. DNA for the CDR3: TGCGCCAGCAGCCAAGTTTTACAGGGGTACAATGAGCAGTTCTTC.

Notes on this clonotype: The final CDR3 position lacks the conserved phenylalanine or tryptophan, pointing to a likely read error. The DNA is omitted, as the CDR3 cannot be located on it reliably, and the CDR3 follows TCRdb's listing. The chain has TRBV20-1 and TRBJ2-1; TRBD2, the table's D call, was not compared with the DNA. The CDR3 is 16 amino acids long, termini counted. From germline, CDR1 is DFQATT and CDR2 SNEGSKA (reference sequence). CDR3 sequence reads: CSARGLTSGNIYEQLL.

This clonotype was found many times. The gene calls are TRBV12-3 or TRBV12-4 and TRBJ2-2, with 12 bases lining up with TRBD2. The CDR3 is 16 residues long. Unmatched junction bases numbered 8, after V lost 6 bases and J lost 6 bases. CDR3 protein: CASRPLAGGGSGELFF. CDR3 sequence (DNA): TGTGCCAGCAGACCCCTAGCGGGGGGGGGGTCCGGGGAGCTGTTTTTT.

Notes on this clonotype: A much larger clone is a single base away; this may be a read error. This chain uses TRBV20-1 with TRBJ1-1, with D uncertain. Germline V lookup: CDR1 DFQATT, CDR2 SNEGSKA (reference sequence). CDR3 length: 11 residues. The V end lost 5 bases, the J end lost 0 bases, and 4 bases lay between the germline ends. CDR3 region: CSALMNTEAFF. CDR3 nucleotide sequence: TGCAGTGCTCTCATGAACACTGAAGCTTTCTTT.

The sample holds one count of this clonotype. The gene calls are TRBV7-9 and TRBJ2-1, with D possibly being TRBD1 or TRBD2 (5 bases each). The CDR3 runs to 15 residues. Trimming removed 2 bases at V and 7 bases at J, with 15 bases between. The V gene's germline CDR1 is SEHNR and CDR2 FQNEAQ (reference sequence). The CDR3 nucleotides are TGTGCCAGCAGCTTAAATGGGGCGAGGGGAAATGAGCAGTTCTTC. It encodes CASSLNGARGNEQFF.